This T cell receptor (beta chain) was captured by sequencing in a study of blood T cell repertoires in COVID-19. Study background: Samples came from the United States, Italy and Spain, spanning acute and convalescent COVID-19. T cells, B-cell-depleted T cells, or PBMCs provided the cDNA or gDNA that served as material.

Germline V gene sequence: CDR1 LGHNA, CDR2 YNFKEQ. The CDR3 extends over 15 amino acids. With 2 bases removed from V and 2 bases from J, the gap between germline ends came to 13 bases. Source study methods: Nucleated cell number was recorded as an estimate derived from reference gene primer amplification. Generated by immunoSEQ multiplex PCR, the TCRdb table keeps only in-frame clones and is missing some. From that table come the V and J calls and clone size; the DNA was used to work out D and trimming. Seen here are around 73,000 clones, 70% to 85% observed once, and the top ten hold about 3.8%. The rearrangement joins TRBV4-2 to TRBJ2-7; weak D call: TRBD1 (6 bases). This sequence was found in a woman between 55 and 75 years old with acute or convalescent COVID-19. The sample was peripheral blood. CDR3 sequence reads: CASSQPGQTAYEQYF. The DNA of the CDR3 is TGTGCCAGCAGCCAACCCGGACAGACCGCCTACGAGCAGTACTTC.